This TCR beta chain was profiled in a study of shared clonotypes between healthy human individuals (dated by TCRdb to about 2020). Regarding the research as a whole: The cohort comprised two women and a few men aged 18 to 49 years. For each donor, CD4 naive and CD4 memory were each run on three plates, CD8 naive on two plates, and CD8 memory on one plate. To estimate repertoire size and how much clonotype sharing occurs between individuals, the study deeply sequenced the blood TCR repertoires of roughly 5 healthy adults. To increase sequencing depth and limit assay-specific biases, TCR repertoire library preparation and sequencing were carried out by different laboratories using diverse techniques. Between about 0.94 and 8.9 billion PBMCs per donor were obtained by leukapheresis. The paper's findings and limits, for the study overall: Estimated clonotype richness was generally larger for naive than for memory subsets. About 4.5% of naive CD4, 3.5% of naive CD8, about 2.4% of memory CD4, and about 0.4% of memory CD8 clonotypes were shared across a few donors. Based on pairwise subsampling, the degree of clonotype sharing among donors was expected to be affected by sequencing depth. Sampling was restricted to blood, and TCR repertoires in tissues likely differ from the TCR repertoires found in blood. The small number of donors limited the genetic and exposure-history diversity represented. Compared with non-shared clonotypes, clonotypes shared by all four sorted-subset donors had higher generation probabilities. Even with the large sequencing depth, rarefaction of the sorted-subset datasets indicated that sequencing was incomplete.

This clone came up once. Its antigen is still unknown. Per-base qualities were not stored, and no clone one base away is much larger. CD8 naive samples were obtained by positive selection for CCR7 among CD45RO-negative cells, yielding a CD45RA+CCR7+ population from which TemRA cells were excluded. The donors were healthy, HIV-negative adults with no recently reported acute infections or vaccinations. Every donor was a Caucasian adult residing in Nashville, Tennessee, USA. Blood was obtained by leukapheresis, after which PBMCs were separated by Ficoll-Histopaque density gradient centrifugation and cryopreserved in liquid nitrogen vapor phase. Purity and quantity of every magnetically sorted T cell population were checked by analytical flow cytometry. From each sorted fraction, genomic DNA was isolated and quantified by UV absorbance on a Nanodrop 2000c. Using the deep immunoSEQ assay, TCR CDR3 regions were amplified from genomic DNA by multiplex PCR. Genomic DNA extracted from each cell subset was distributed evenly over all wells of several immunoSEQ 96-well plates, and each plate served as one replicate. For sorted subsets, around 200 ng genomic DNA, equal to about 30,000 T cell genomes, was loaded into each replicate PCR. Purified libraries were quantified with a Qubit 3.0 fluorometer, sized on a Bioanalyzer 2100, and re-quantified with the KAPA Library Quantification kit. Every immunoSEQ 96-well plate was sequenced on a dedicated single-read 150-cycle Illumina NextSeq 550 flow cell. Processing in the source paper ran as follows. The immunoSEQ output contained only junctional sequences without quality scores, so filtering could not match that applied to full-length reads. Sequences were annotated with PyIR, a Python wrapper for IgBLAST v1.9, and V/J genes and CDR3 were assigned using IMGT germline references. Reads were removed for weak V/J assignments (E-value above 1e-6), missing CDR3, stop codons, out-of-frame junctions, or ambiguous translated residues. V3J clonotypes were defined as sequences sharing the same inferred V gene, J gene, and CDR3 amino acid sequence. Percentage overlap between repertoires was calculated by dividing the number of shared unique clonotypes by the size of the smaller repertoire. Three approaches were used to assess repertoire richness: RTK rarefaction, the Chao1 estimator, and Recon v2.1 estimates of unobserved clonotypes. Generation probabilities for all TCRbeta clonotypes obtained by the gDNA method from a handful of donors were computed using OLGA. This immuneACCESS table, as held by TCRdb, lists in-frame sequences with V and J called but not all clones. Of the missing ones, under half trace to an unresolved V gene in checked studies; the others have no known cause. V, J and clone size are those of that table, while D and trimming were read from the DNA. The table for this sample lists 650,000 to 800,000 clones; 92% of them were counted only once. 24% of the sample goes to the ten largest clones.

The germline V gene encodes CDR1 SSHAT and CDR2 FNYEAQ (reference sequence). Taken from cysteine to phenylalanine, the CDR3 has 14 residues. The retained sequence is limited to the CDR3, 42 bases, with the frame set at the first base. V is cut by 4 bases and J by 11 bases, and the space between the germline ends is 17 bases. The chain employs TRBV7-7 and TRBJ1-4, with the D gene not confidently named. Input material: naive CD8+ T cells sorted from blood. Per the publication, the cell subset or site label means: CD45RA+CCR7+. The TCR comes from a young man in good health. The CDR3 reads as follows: CASSYNTAVRKLFF. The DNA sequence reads TGTGCCAGCAGCTATAACACAGCGGTGAGGAAACTGTTTTTT.